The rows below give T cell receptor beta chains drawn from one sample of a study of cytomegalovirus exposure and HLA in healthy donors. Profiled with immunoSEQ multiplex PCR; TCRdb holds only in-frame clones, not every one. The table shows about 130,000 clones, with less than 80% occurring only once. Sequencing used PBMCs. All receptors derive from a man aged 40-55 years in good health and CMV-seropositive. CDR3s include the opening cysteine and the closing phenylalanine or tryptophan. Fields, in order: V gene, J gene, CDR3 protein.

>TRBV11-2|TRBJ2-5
CASSRDTHLETQYF
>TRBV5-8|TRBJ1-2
CASSLGGHGYGYTF
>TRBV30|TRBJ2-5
CAWSPSWLAGVQETQYF
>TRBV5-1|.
CASSLVVAGASSYEQYF
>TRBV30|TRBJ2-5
CAWSVLGGGETQYF
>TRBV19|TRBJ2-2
CASKILAGAGIGELFF
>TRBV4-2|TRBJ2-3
CASSQSPTSGSSTDTQYF
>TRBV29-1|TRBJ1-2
CSVEAGGAPGDGYTF
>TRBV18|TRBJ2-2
CASSPPAAGDTGELFF
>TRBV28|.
CASSFGTSGLSYEQYF